A selection of T cell receptor beta chains follows, all from one sample in a study of blood T cells in healthy people across ages. Using its own MiXCR run on the 5' RACE reads, TCRdb lists one record per CDR3 protein. The sample records under 2,000,000 distinct CDR3 sequences, 49% being singletons. Sequencing was performed on blood. These receptors all come from a woman aged 40 to 49 in good health. The CDR3 runs from the conserved cysteine through the conserved F or W.

NA | TRBV20-1 | CSARKDHPYEQYF
TRBJ2-7 | TRBV6-6 | CASSGGAEQYF
TRBJ2-6 | TRBV28 | CASRGGDSGANVLTF
TRBJ2-3 | TRBV6-5 | CASRGNLAVVDTQYF
TRBJ2-4 | TRBV7-2 | CASSEGGKQYF
TRBJ1-6 | TRBV6-5 | CASTGGLGSPLHF
TRBJ2-1 | TRBV29-1 | CSVGLGPTNGQFF
TRBJ1-2 | TRBV6-2/TRBV6-3 | CASSYLGRGSYGYTF
TRBJ2-1 | TRBV7-2 | CASSYDRLGDEQFF
TRBJ2-7 | TRBV7-2 | CASSLEEGVRYEQYF
TRBJ1-2 | TRBV7-2 | CASSLPLLDRPRGYTF
TRBJ2-3 | TRBV20-1 | CGGLAGAGTQYF
TRBJ2-3 | TRBV10-3 | CAISDGAGSTDTQYF
TRBJ2-3 | TRBV7-2 | CASSLKGIVHTQYF
NA | TRBV20-1 | CSASSIGSGTGIGKTQYF
TRBJ2-5 | TRBV6-1 | CASSEPYGGSETQYF
TRBJ2-5 | TRBV11-2 | CASSFMTGQETQYF
TRBJ2-5 | TRBV9 | CASSSRTSGAYYQETQYF
TRBJ2-7 | TRBV4-3 | CASSQGQGQVYEQYF
TRBJ2-1 | TRBV7-8 | CASSPYRDSQRNEQFF
TRBJ2-4 | TRBV13 | CASSVGSGKNIQYF
TRBJ1-6 | TRBV7-2 | CASSRPGQVRSPLHF
TRBJ2-3 | TRBV11-2 | CASSGTTRYGDTQYF
TRBJ2-5 | TRBV6-5 | CASSDPSGGETQYF
TRBJ2-3 | TRBV7-9 | CASSLEERLTDTQYF
TRBJ2-3 | TRBV2 | CASSEPPRRGDTQYF
TRBJ1-2 | TRBV5-1 | CASSADTRGGYTF
TRBJ1-2 | TRBV9 | CASSVGDGGYSYGYTF
TRBJ2-5 | TRBV24-1 | CATSDRAEVETQYF
TRBJ2-5 | TRBV15 | CATSRDGTSGGGQETQYF
TRBJ2-3 | TRBV27 | CASRIAGPLDTQYF
TRBJ1-2 | TRBV4-2 | CASSQGVGANYGYTF
TRBJ1-2 | TRBV7-2 | CASSLFRGYTF
TRBJ1-1 | TRBV7-2 | CASSFSQDRVRLSTEAFF
TRBJ2-1 | TRBV5-1 | CASSLVASGRRNEQFF
TRBJ2-7 | TRBV14 | CASSQGRLALSEQYF
TRBJ1-6 | TRBV12-3/TRBV12-4 | CASSPTGGNPPLHF
TRBJ2-7 | TRBV28 | CASTTPGLGSYEQYF
NA | TRBV7-2 | CASSFTLAGGGGTQYF
TRBJ2-7 | TRBV27 | CASSNRGTTNYEQYF
TRBJ2-5 | TRBV15 | CATSRARTTYRETQYF
TRBJ2-3 | TRBV3-1 | CASSPGQKTDTQYF
TRBJ1-5 | TRBV20-1 | CSAAANTGGQPQHF
TRBJ2-7 | TRBV6-2/TRBV6-3 | CASTKVGTSEQYF
TRBJ2-7 | TRBV15 | CATSGRGGERLAGNYEQYF
TRBJ2-1 | TRBV4-3 | CASSHLGLAGDNEQFF
TRBJ2-3 | TRBV29-1 | CSVGDNSQYF
TRBJ2-1 | TRBV20-1 | CSTHRGKSSYNEQFF
TRBJ1-1 | TRBV7-9 | CASSFSGANEAFF
TRBJ2-1 | TRBV20-1 | CSVGYRGRGQDEQFF
TRBJ1-2 | TRBV20-1 | CGTGANYGYTF
TRBJ1-2 | TRBV6-1 | CASSSPQQGRYGYTF